The T cell receptor (beta chain) under discussion was sequenced for a study of blood T cell repertoires in COVID-19. TCRdb's table, derived via immunoSEQ multiplex PCR, lists solely in-frame clones and lacks some. The sample has 160,000 or so clones; more than 75% are singletons. The CDR3 covers 14 residues. Trimming at V came to 7 bases and at J to 6 bases, leaving 8 bases not matched to a gene. Germline V lookup: CDR1 MNHEY, CDR2 SVGAGI. The chain has TRBV6-5 and TRBJ1-5; 8 bases fit TRBD1. Sequenced: PBMCs or T cells enriched from blood (not recorded which). This TCR came from a man aged 35 to 55 who had recovered from COVID-19. The DNA of the CDR3 is TGTGCCAGCAATCTGGACAGGGTCGGTCAGCCCCAGCATTTT. It is translated as CASNLDRVGQPQHF.